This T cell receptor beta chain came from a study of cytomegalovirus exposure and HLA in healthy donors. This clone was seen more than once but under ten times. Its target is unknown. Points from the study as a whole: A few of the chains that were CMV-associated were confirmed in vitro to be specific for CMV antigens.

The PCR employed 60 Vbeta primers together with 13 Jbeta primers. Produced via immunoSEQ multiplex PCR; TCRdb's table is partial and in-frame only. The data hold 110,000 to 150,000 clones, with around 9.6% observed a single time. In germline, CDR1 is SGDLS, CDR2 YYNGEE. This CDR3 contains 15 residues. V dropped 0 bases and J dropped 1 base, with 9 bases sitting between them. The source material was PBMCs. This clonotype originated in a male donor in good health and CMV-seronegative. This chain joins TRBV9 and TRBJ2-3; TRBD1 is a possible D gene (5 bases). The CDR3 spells CASSVGQGGTDTQYF. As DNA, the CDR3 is TGTGCCAGCAGCGTAGGTCAGGGTGGCACAGATACGCAGTATTTT.